Below are 8 T cell receptor beta chains sequenced from a single sample in a study of T cells in Graves' hyperthyroidism and ophthalmopathy. Amplification targeted TCR beta CDR3 regions from RNA transcripts. With the HTBI primer set, the TCR CDR3 went through a first round of RT-PCR. In TCRdb, the multiplex PCR reads were re-called with MiXCR into one record per CDR3 protein. The profile shows roughly 800,000 distinct CDR3 sequences, around 38% of them singletons. Sequenced input: blood. These receptors originate from a man between 18 and 29 years old with Graves' hyperthyroidism.

The V gene is TRBV2, the J gene TRBJ2-6; 7 bases are a match to TRBD2. This CDR3 is built from 20 residues. Germline V gives CDR1 SNHLY, CDR2 FYNNEI. V was pared by 10 bases and J by 2 bases, with 23 bases of the junction left unmatched. The CDR3 protein is CAKRLKLYGGGPPGANVLTF. The CDR3 coding sequence is TGTGCCAAGAGATTAAAGCTTTACGGGGGAGGGCCCCCTGGGGCCAACGTCCTGACTTTC.

This clonotype came up a few times. This chain connects TRBV12-3 or TRBV12-4 to TRBJ1-5; weak D call: TRBD1 (5 bases). The germline V and J ends were trimmed by 6 bases and 2 bases, with 14 bases remaining between them. The CDR3 consists of 15 residues. CDR3 in DNA: TGTGCCAGCAGCTGGGGGTCTCCGGGCAATCAGCCCCAGCATTTT. It yields the protein CASSWGSPGNQPQHF.

The rearrangement joins TRBV29-1 to TRBJ1-4, with D unresolved. Germline V gene lookup returns CDR1 SQVTM and CDR2 ANQGSEA. Trimming shortened V by 2 bases and J by 8 bases, and 9 bases separated the two germline ends. The CDR3 runs 12 residues. The CDR3: CSVEKGTEKLFF. In DNA form, the CDR3 reads TGCAGCGTTGAAAAGGGCACCGAAAAACTGTTTTTT.

The sample holds many counts of this clonotype. The rearrangement links TRBV10-3 to TRBJ1-3; D unresolved. In germline, CDR1 is ENHRY, CDR2 SYGVKD. There are 13 residues in the CDR3. V was cut by 8 bases and J by 0 bases, with 8 bases left in between. The CDR3 region is CAIGENSGNTIYF. CDR3 DNA: TGTGCCATCGGAGAGAACTCTGGAAACACCATATATTTT.

This clonotype was counted only a few times. The CDR3 spells CASSPQAGELFF. CDR3 DNA sequence: TGTGCCAGCAGCCCACAGGCCGGGGAGCTGTTTTTT. The rearrangement uses TRBV7-3 and TRBJ2-2, with D maybe TRBD1 (5 bases). The CDR3 consists of 12 residues. Trimming shortened V by 5 bases and J by 6 bases, and 7 bases separated the two germline ends. Germline V CDR1 and CDR2: SGHTA, FQGTGA.

This clonotype was observed a single time. The chain is built from TRBV20-1 and TRBJ2-1; D is undetermined. The CDR3 extends over 11 amino acids. The V end was cut by 6 bases, the J end by 7 bases, with 10 bases between. Germline V gene data show CDR1 as DFQATT and CDR2 as SNEGSKA (reference sequence). The CDR3 spells CSARTLNEQFF. The CDR3 DNA is TGCAGTGCCAGAACCTTAAATGAGCAGTTCTTC.

This clonotype was counted ten times or more. The V call is TRBV12-3 or TRBV12-4, the J call TRBJ1-1; D is undetermined. The CDR3 totals 13 residues. Trimming stripped 6 bases from V and 5 bases from J, with 13 bases between. Here the CDR3 reads CASSDLGLTEAFF. For the CDR3, the DNA is TGTGCCAGCAGCGACCTGGGGTTGACTGAAGCTTTCTTT.

About this clonotype itself: This may stem from a read error, because a much larger clone lies one nucleotide away. The V gene is TRBV2, the J gene TRBJ1-2; possibly TRBD1 for D (5 bases). The germline V gene encodes CDR1 SNHLY and CDR2 FYNNEI. The CDR3 runs to 17 residues. With 2 bases removed from V and 4 bases from J, the gap between germline ends came to 20 bases. The CDR3 here is CASSETNRDGYSYGYTF. As DNA, the CDR3 is TGTGCCAGCAGTGAAACCAACCGGGACGGATACAGCTATGGCTACACCTTC. Together with reference TRBV2 and TRBJ1-2, the CDR3 gives the full variable domain: EPEVTQTPSHQVTQMGQEVILRCVPISNHLYFYWYRQILGQKVEFLVSFYNNEISEKSEIFDDQFSVERPDGSNFTLKIRSTKLEDSAMYFCASSETNRDGYSYGYTFGSGTRLTVV.